The rows below give T cell receptor beta chains drawn from one sample of a study of lymphopenia after photon versus proton radiotherapy. The method was immunoSEQ multiplex PCR; TCRdb's version includes in-frame clones alone and lacks a portion of them. This repertoire shows around 160,000 clones, 80% to 90% found once; its top ten account for less than 6%. This specimen consisted of peripheral blood, obtained from a patient treated with photon-based radiotherapy. These receptors originate from a man aged 50 or older with gastric cancer. The CDR3 runs from the conserved cysteine through the conserved F or W. Each record gives: V gene, clone size, D gene, J gene, CDR3 protein, CDR3 DNA. D genes are given only for firm matches. Size tells how often a clone was seen (once, few, many) or the class of an expanded clone, and some rows leave it out.

TRBV14	.	.	TRBJ2-1	CASSRGLSGDSYNEQFF	TGTGCCAGCAGCCGAGGTCTTAGTGGGGACTCCTACAATGAGCAGTTCTTC
TRBV2	.	.	TRBJ1-1	CASTQDGGNTEAFF	TGTGCCAGCACCCAAGATGGAGGGAACACTGAAGCTTTCTTT
TRBV18	.	TRBD1	TRBJ1-3	CASSNTGTGPGNTIYF	TGTGCCAGCTCAAACACCGGGACAGGGCCCGGAAACACCATATATTTT
TRBV2	.	TRBD2	TRBJ2-1	CASSDLTTSGRNEQFF	TGTGCCAGCAGTGATTTGACGACTAGCGGGAGAAATGAGCAGTTCTTC
TRBV19	once	.	TRBJ1-1	CASSMSGEGTEAFF	TGTGCCAGTAGTATGTCAGGGGAAGGGACTGAAGCTTTCTTT
TRBV2	.	.	TRBJ2-2	CASSVVGLDTGELFF	TGTGCCAGCAGTGTGGTTGGCTTGGACACCGGGGAGCTGTTTTTT
TRBV2	.	.	TRBJ1-3	CASSAYAGNTIYF	TGTGCCAGCTCGGCATACGCTGGAAACACCATATATTTT
TRBV18	.	TRBD2	TRBJ2-5	CASSSPSGRRETQYF	TGTGCCAGCTCATCGCCTAGCGGGAGGCGAGAGACCCAGTACTTC
TRBV29-1	.	TRBD2	TRBJ2-5	CSVGLAEETQYF	TGCAGCGTTGGACTAGCGGAAGAGACCCAGTACTTC
TRBV7-9	.	.	TRBJ1-5	CASSFDTNSNQPQHF	TGTGCCAGCAGTTTCGACACCAATAGCAATCAGCCCCAGCATTTT
TRBV20-1	.	.	TRBJ1-1	CSARQYAEAFF	TGCAGTGCTAGACAGTACGCTGAAGCTTTCTTT
TRBV6-5	.	TRBD2	TRBJ2-1	CASSYILAGSFDEQFF	TGTGCCAGCAGTTACATCCTAGCGGGGTCTTTTGATGAGCAGTTCTTC
TRBV11-2	.	TRBD1	TRBJ1-3	CASSPTGSGNTIYF	TGTGCCAGCAGCCCGACAGGGTCTGGAAACACCATATATTTT
TRBV19	.	.	TRBJ1-5	CASAQQRGGKEPQHF	TGTGCCTCTGCCCAACAGAGAGGGGGAAAGGAGCCCCAGCATTTT
TRBV6-1	.	TRBD1	TRBJ2-3	CASRTGGGDTQYF	TGTGCCAGCCGTACAGGGGGCGGAGATACGCAGTATTTT
TRBV28	.	TRBD1	TRBJ1-5	CASSPGQGGNQPQHF	TGTGCCAGCAGTCCGGGACAGGGAGGGAATCAGCCCCAGCATTTT
TRBV5-8	.	TRBD1	TRBJ1-5	CASSKGQGINQPQHF	TGTGCCAGCAGCAAGGGACAGGGGATCAATCAGCCCCAGCATTTT
TRBV28	.	.	TRBJ1-1	CASSLMVGLGGADTEAFF	TGTGCCAGCAGTTTAATGGTGGGGTTGGGGGGCGCGGACACTGAAGCTTTCTTT
TRBV18	.	TRBD1	TRBJ1-1	CASSRYDRGTEAFF	TGTGCCAGCTCACGATACGACAGGGGAACTGAAGCTTTCTTT
TRBV7-8	.	TRBD2	TRBJ2-5	CASSWGLAGVETQYF	TGTGCCAGCAGCTGGGGACTAGCGGGGGTTGAGACCCAGTACTTC
TRBV11-1	.	.	TRBJ2-2	CASSLQNTGELFF	TGTGCCAGCAGCTTACAAAACACCGGGGAGCTGTTTTTT
TRBV28	.	.	TRBJ2-6	CASSWATGANVLTF	TGTGCCAGCAGTTGGGCCACTGGGGCCAACGTCCTGACTTTC
TRBV14	few	TRBD1	TRBJ1-4	CASSFGTGYEKLFF	TGTGCCAGCAGCTTCGGGACAGGGTATGAAAAACTGTTTTTT
TRBV11-2	few	TRBD2	TRBJ2-3	CASRGVGQYF	TGTGCCAGCCGGGGGGTGGGGCAGTATTTT
TRBV9	.	.	TRBJ2-7	CASSETTGEQYF	TGTGCCAGCAGCGAAACGACCGGCGAGCAGTACTTC
TRBV29-1	.	TRBD1	TRBJ1-2	CSVEVAGGTGYGYTF	TGCAGCGTTGAAGTTGCAGGGGGCACGGGCTATGGCTACACCTTC
TRBV27	once	.	TRBJ2-3	CASSLMGTQYF	TGTGCCAGCAGTTTGATGGGAACGCAGTATTTT
TRBV11-2	.	.	TRBJ2-5	CASSPPGGGGETQYF	TGTGCCAGCAGCCCCCCCGGGGGAGGGGGAGAGACCCAGTACTTC
TRBV2	.	.	TRBJ1-2	CASSTPAGPLGYTF	TGTGCCAGCAGCACCCCGGCAGGCCCGTTGGGCTACACCTTC
TRBV27	.	TRBD1	TRBJ1-5	CASSADRESNQPQHF	TGTGCCAGCAGTGCCGACAGGGAGAGCAATCAGCCCCAGCATTTT
TRBV7-2	once	.	TRBJ1-5	CASRLNVDQPQHF	TGTGCCAGCAGATTAAACGTTGATCAGCCCCAGCATTTT
TRBV19	.	TRBD1	TRBJ1-5	CASSGQGAQSNQPQHF	TGTGCCAGTAGTGGACAGGGGGCACAGAGCAATCAGCCCCAGCATTTT
TRBV2	.	.	TRBJ1-5	CASTKGSNQPQHF	TGTGCCAGCACCAAAGGTAGCAATCAGCCCCAGCATTTT
TRBV18	.	.	TRBJ1-1	CASSPNLNTEAFF	TGTGCCAGCTCACCCAACCTGAACACTGAAGCTTTCTTT
TRBV4-1	.	TRBD1	TRBJ1-4	CASRPGRGTATNEKLFF	TGCGCCAGCAGGCCAGGAAGGGGGACAGCAACTAATGAAAAACTGTTTTTT
TRBV11-2	once	TRBD2	TRBJ2-1	CASSIGLAGLYNEQFF	TGTGCCAGCAGCATCGGACTAGCGGGTCTCTACAATGAGCAGTTCTTC
TRBV7-2	.	TRBD1	TRBJ1-1	CASSVQGGNTEAFF	TGTGCCAGCAGTGTGCAGGGGGGCAACACTGAAGCTTTCTTT
TRBV9	.	.	TRBJ2-2	CASSVVEGTLFF	TGTGCCAGCAGCGTAGTGGAGGGTACGCTGTTTTTT
TRBV20-1	once	.	TRBJ2-5	CSAMGETQYF	TGCAGTGCCATGGGTGAGACCCAGTACTTC
TRBV10-2	.	TRBD1	TRBJ1-5	CASNGQASNQPQHF	TGCGCCAGCAACGGACAGGCAAGCAATCAGCCCCAGCATTTT
TRBV7-3	.	TRBD1	TRBJ2-3	CASSLGGQGSDTQYF	TGTGCCAGCAGCCTGGGCGGACAGGGGTCAGATACGCAGTATTTT
TRBV6-5	.	.	TRBJ1-2	CASSYESGFYGYTF	TGTGCCAGCAGTTACGAATCCGGATTCTATGGCTACACCTTC
TRBV5-6	.	.	TRBJ2-7	CASSLLNPTSYEQYF	TGTGCCAGCAGCTTGCTGAACCCAACTTCCTACGAGCAGTACTTC
TRBV6-5	.	.	TRBJ1-5	CASSYTSGTNQPQHF	TGTGCCAGCAGTTATACGTCCGGTACCAATCAGCCCCAGCATTTT
TRBV10-2	.	TRBD1	TRBJ2-1	CASSEHSPGQGANEQFF	TGCGCCAGCAGTGAACATTCCCCGGGACAGGGGGCGAATGAGCAGTTCTTC
TRBV7-9	.	.	TRBJ2-3	CASNSSPDTQYF	TGTGCCAGCAATAGTAGCCCAGATACGCAGTATTTT
TRBV29-1	.	TRBD1	TRBJ2-7	CSVPGTGSYEQYF	TGCAGCGTCCCCGGGACAGGATCCTACGAGCAGTACTTC
TRBV4-3	many	TRBD1	TRBJ2-1	CASSQESVGQGRDEQFF	TGCGCCAGCAGCCAAGAGAGTGTAGGACAGGGGAGGGATGAGCAGTTCTTC
TRBV5-1	.	.	TRBJ1-1	CASSLGSYMNTEAFF	TGCGCCAGCAGCTTGGGTTCTTACATGAACACTGAAGCTTTCTTT
TRBV30	once	.	TRBJ1-5	CAWSRDKDNQPQHF	TGTGCCTGGAGTCGCGACAAAGACAATCAGCCCCAGCATTTT
TRBV19	.	TRBD2	TRBJ2-5	CASSIGGLAGSQETQYF	TGTGCCAGTAGTATAGGGGGACTAGCGGGAAGTCAAGAGACCCAGTACTTC
TRBV28	.	.	TRBJ1-1	CASSLTGNTEAFF	TGTGCCAGCAGTTTAACGGGGAACACTGAAGCTTTCTTT
TRBV19	.	.	TRBJ1-2	CASSISAAVLYGYTF	TGTGCCAGTAGTATATCCGCCGCGGTTCTCTATGGCTACACCTTC
TRBV5-1	.	.	TRBJ2-1	CASSPDSYNEQFF	TGCGCCAGCAGCCCAGACTCATACAATGAGCAGTTCTTC
TRBV7-3	.	TRBD1	TRBJ2-6	CASSTTTGTVFSGANVLTF	TGTGCCAGCAGTACCACCACCGGGACAGTCTTCTCTGGGGCCAACGTCCTGACTTTC
TRBV11-1	once	.	TRBJ1-1	CASSFLTGNTEAFF	TGTGCCAGCAGCTTTTTGACAGGGAACACTGAAGCTTTCTTT
TRBV19	.	.	TRBJ2-7	CASSVSIGDSPVYF	TGTGCCAGTAGTGTTAGTATTGGGGACTCCCCAGTTTACTTC
TRBV13	.	TRBD1	TRBJ1-2	CASSLRETGGNYGYTF	TGTGCCAGCAGCTTACGCGAGACAGGGGGGAACTATGGCTACACCTTC
TRBV5-4	.	.	TRBJ2-1	CASSLGLEGNEQFF	TGTGCCAGCAGCTTGGGACTAGAGGGCAATGAGCAGTTCTTC